This T cell receptor (beta chain) was observed in a study of blood T cell repertoires in COVID-19. As for the study in general: The origin of the acute and convalescent COVID-19 samples was the United States, Italy and Spain. Sample material is recorded as cDNA or gDNA derived from T cells, B-cell-depleted T cells, or PBMCs.

Original methodology: It was from reference gene primer amplification that nucleated cell counts were estimated. Libraries were prepared by immunoSEQ multiplex PCR; TCRdb keeps only in-frame clonotypes and omits some of them. Clone size and the V and J calls come from that table; the DNA yielded D and trimming. The table has 150,000 to 200,000 clones, 70% to 90% seen once. This clone was observed once. The CDR3 loop spans 16 amino acids. CDR1 is LNHDA, CDR2 SQIVND, per germline (reference sequence). V shed 7 bases and J 2 bases; nucleotides not matched to a gene: 11. The chain is built from TRBV19 and TRBJ2-1, with TRBD1 identical over 7 bases. The receptor comes from a human donor with active or convalescent COVID-19. The donor label of this sample is uncertain. The sample taken for sequencing was peripheral blood. The CDR3 DNA is TGTGCCAGTACGTTCTCAGGGGGTAGGGCCTACAATGAGCAGTTCTTC. This sequence encodes CASTFSGGRAYNEQFF.